This TCR beta chain originates from a study of cytomegalovirus exposure and HLA in healthy donors. Study-wide results and caveats: Among CMV-associated TCR beta chains, most appeared HLA-restricted in a later analysis. Association with HLA alleles at 0.05 false discovery rate was found for some 18,000 TCR beta sequences in a later analysis.

This clone was observed a single time. Its specificity is not known. The PCR contained 60 Vbeta and 13 Jbeta primers. Sequencing was performed with immunoSEQ multiplex PCR; in TCRdb, only in-frame clones are kept and a portion is missing. The top ten clones hold approximately 13% of a sample with roughly 120,000 clones, over 60% of them seen once. Germline CDR1 reads SNHLY; CDR2 reads FYNNEI. With V trimmed by 0 bases and J by 8 bases, 9 bases remained unmatched. The CDR3 contains 17 residues. Sequenced material: PBMCs. This TCR was sampled from a woman aged 60 to 75 in good health and CMV-seropositive. V gene TRBV2 combines with J gene TRBJ2-1; 11 nucleotides agree with TRBD2. Here the CDR3 reads CASSEAGLAEGVDEQFF. CDR3 nucleotide sequence: TGTGCCAGCAGTGAAGCGGGACTAGCGGAGGGGGTCGATGAGCAGTTCTTC. Supplemented by reference TRBV2 and TRBJ2-1, the full variable domain reads EPEVTQTPSHQVTQMGQEVILRCVPISNHLYFYWYRQILGQKVEFLVSFYNNEISEKSEIFDDQFSVERPDGSNFTLKIRSTKLEDSAMYFCASSEAGLAEGVDEQFFGPGTRLTVL.